One and the same sample provided the 5 T cell receptor beta chains below, sequenced in a study of blood T cell repertoires in COVID-19. The protocol was immunoSEQ multiplex PCR, while the TCRdb copy is restricted to in-frame clones and leaves out a portion. This sample has around 300,000 clones, with approximately 92% found just once. The material sequenced was PBMCs or T cells enriched from blood (not recorded which). The receptors were sampled from a woman under 30 who had recovered from COVID-19.

A note on this clone: One end of the junction varies from germline; a read error may be responsible. The rearrangement links TRBV7-7 to TRBJ2-2; maybe TRBD2 (6 bases). CDR3 length equals 15 residues. From germline, CDR1 is SSHAT and CDR2 FNYEAQ (reference sequence). The CDR3 region has the DNA TGTGCTAGCAGCTTAGTTGTGGGAGGCACCGGGGAGCTGTTTTTT. It translates to CASSLVVGGTGELFF.

The chain links TRBV30 to TRBJ1-2; D is perhaps TRBD1 (5 bases). Germline V CDR1 and CDR2: GTSNPN, SVGIG (reference sequence). This CDR3 region has 15 residues. V gave up 0 bases and J gave up 1 base, with 12 bases separating them. CDR3: CAWSVRRGINYGYTF. CDR3 bases: TGTGCCTGGAGTGTTCGGAGGGGAATTAACTATGGCTACACCTTC.

This sequence joins TRBV3-1 (or the pseudogene TRBV3-2) and TRBJ2-7; 8 bases agree with TRBD1. CDR1 and CDR2 from the germline V gene are LGHDT and YNNKEL (reference sequence). V shed 1 base, J shed 5 bases, and the junction held 10 bases outside the gene matches. The CDR3 spans 16 residues. The CDR3 DNA follows: TGTGCCAGCAGCCAAGGCGGACCGACAGGGGCCGACGAGCAGTACTTC. It specifies CASSQGGPTGADEQYF.

Only a few counts were recorded for this clone. The CDR3 protein is CASSFGGLAGGLPDTQYF. The CDR3 nucleotides read TGTGCCAGCAGCTTCGGTGGACTAGCGGGGGGCCTCCCAGATACGCAGTATTTT. This chain joins TRBV13 and TRBJ2-3; 14 bases line up with TRBD2. Germline V gene sequence: CDR1 PRHDT, CDR2 FYEKMQ (reference sequence). The CDR3 is made up of 18 amino acids. V trimming: 3 bases; J trimming: 4 bases; junction bases outside the gene matches: 9. The complete variable domain, with remaining parts taken from reference TRBV13 and TRBJ2-3, reads AAGVIQSPRHLIKEKRETATLKCYPIPRHDTVYWYQQGPGQDPQFLISFYEKMQSDKGSIPDRFSAQQFSDYHSELNMSSLELGDSALYFCASSFGGLAGGLPDTQYFGPGTRLTVL.

The chain uses TRBV4-1 and TRBJ1-2; D remains ambiguous. The CDR3 totals 13 residues. CDR1 and CDR2 from the germline V gene are MGHRA and YSYEKL. Trimming cost V 0 bases and J 4 bases, with 6 bases left between them. The CDR3 sequence is CASSQEHLYGYTF. For the CDR3, the DNA is TGCGCCAGCAGCCAAGAACACCTCTATGGCTACACCTTC.